This TCR beta chain was sequenced during a study of blood T cell repertoires in COVID-19. Study at large: The origin of the acute and convalescent COVID-19 samples was the United States, Italy and Spain. Sample material is recorded as cDNA or gDNA derived from T cells, B-cell-depleted T cells, or PBMCs.

Authors' analysis steps: The authors estimated nucleated cell counts from reference gene primer amplification. Data came from immunoSEQ multiplex PCR; TCRdb stores just in-frame clones and leaves some out. V, J and clone size reflect that table, while D and trimming were determined from the DNA. The sample yields about 35,000 clones, roughly 77% seen once. This clone was recorded a few times. Trimming cost V 2 bases and J 5 bases; bases outside gene matches: 17. CDR3 length: 19 amino acids. Per the germline V gene, CDR1 is SNHLY and CDR2 is FYNNEI. This sequence was found in a human donor in a cohort sampled during active or convalescent COVID-19. The donor label of this sample is uncertain. The rearrangement links TRBV2 to TRBJ2-5; 10 nucleotides align to TRBD2. Sequencing was done on a sample of peripheral blood. CDR3 residues: CASSEQGYWNLAGVETQYF. In DNA form, the CDR3 reads TGTGCCAGCAGTGAACAGGGTTACTGGAATCTAGCGGGAGTCGAGACCCAGTACTTC.